These 28 T cell receptor beta chains share one sample of origin, sequenced in a study of fetal regulatory T cell absence and autoimmunity. The method was immunoSEQ multiplex PCR; TCRdb's version includes in-frame clones alone and lacks a portion of them. Of approximately 49,000 clones in the sample, about 80% were seen once. Source material: cord blood. All receptors derive from a newborn boy with IPEX syndrome.

The gene calls are TRBV18 and TRBJ2-2; a weak D match, TRBD1 (6 bases). This CDR3 region has 15 residues. Looked up from germline, CDR1 is KGHSH and CDR2 is LQKENI. Trimming shortened V by 4 bases and J by 0 bases, and 9 bases separated the two germline ends. Here the CDR3 reads CASSLDRTNTGELFF. DNA for the CDR3: TGTGCCAGCTCACTGGACAGAACGAACACCGGGGAGCTGTTTTTT.

This clone occurred once. The chain employs TRBV9 and TRBJ2-3; no definite D call. Trimming took 0 bases from V and 0 from J, leaving 8 bases between them. CDR1 is SGDLS and CDR2 is YYNGEE in the germline V gene. CDR3 size: 15 residues. The CDR3 loop is CASSVAATSTDTQYF. In DNA form, the CDR3 reads TGTGCCAGCAGCGTAGCGGCGACCAGCACAGATACGCAGTATTTT.

This clone was seen more than once but under ten times. V gene TRBV7-9 combines with J gene TRBJ2-7; 9 nucleotides match TRBD2. The V segment lost 1 base and the J segment 5 bases; nucleotides outside the gene matches: 9. Germline CDR1 is SEHNR and CDR2 is FQNEAQ (reference sequence). The CDR3 contains 16 residues. The CDR3 loop reads CASSLELGGRAHEQYF. Written as DNA, the CDR3 is TGTGCCAGCAGCTTAGAGCTCGGCGGGAGGGCCCACGAGCAGTACTTC.

The sample holds a few counts of this clone. The rearrangement joins TRBV6-1 to TRBJ2-7, with D perhaps matching TRBD1 (6 bases). The CDR3 runs 12 residues. Germline values: CDR1 MNHNS, CDR2 SASEGT. The V end was cut by 5 bases, the J end by 7 bases, with 12 bases between. CDR3 sequence reads: CASSRADREQYF. The CDR3 DNA reads as TGTGCCAGCAGTCGCGCAGACAGGGAGCAGTACTTC.

The genes are TRBV30 and TRBJ1-2, with D unresolved. V gave up 1 base and J gave up 0 bases, with 9 bases separating them. CDR1 and CDR2 from the germline V gene are GTSNPN and SVGIG (reference sequence). The CDR3 sequence is 14 residues long. The CDR3 sequence: CAWSARRTNYGYTF. The CDR3 DNA reads as TGTGCCTGGAGTGCCCGGAGAACTAACTATGGCTACACCTTC.

CDR3 coding DNA: TGTGCTAGTGGTTCCGACAGGGAAGGCTCTGGGGCCAACGTCCTGACTTTC. Its protein is CASGSDREGSGANVLTF. The gene calls are TRBV12-5 and TRBJ2-6, with 7 bases identical to TRBD1. This CDR3 has 17 amino acids. CDR1 and CDR2 (germline): LGHNT, FRNRAP. Trimming at V came to 4 bases and at J to 0 bases, leaving 6 bases not matched to a gene.

This chain joins TRBV7-6 and TRBJ1-5; 7 bases are shared with TRBD1. Germline V gives CDR1 SGHVS, CDR2 FNYEAQ. With 1 base clipped from V and 5 bases from J, the junction kept 11 bases outside the gene matches. The CDR3 consists of 17 residues. The CDR3 bases are TGTGCCAGCAGCTTAGGGCCGGGACAGTGGGACGATCAGCCCCAGCATTTT. Amino acid sequence: CASSLGPGQWDDQPQHF.

The chain recombines TRBV30 with TRBJ2-7, with unresolved D. CDR3 length: 15 residues. Trimming took 2 bases from V and 4 from J, leaving 18 bases between them. Germline values: CDR1 GTSNPN, CDR2 SVGIG (reference sequence). CDR3 loop: CAWSPLGLGQYEQYF. The CDR3 coding sequence is TGTGCCTGGAGTCCGCTCGGGTTGGGCCAATACGAGCAGTACTTC.

This chain links TRBV11-3 with TRBJ2-3; tentatively, D is TRBD1 (5 bases). The CDR3 consists of 18 residues. V was pared by 0 bases and J by 2 bases, with 18 bases between. The germline V gene encodes CDR1 SGHNT and CDR2 YENEEA. The CDR3 nucleotides read TGTGCCAGCAGCTTAGATAACCCTCCAGGGCTCCCCACAGATACGCAGTATTTT. This gives the protein CASSLDNPPGLPTDTQYF.

The chain has TRBV5-6 and TRBJ2-7; D unresolved. In germline, CDR1 is SGHDT, CDR2 YYEEEE. Trimming removed 4 bases at V and 2 bases at J, with 10 bases between. The length of the CDR3 is 13 residues. This CDR3 reads CASSPMSTYEQYF. The CDR3, as DNA: TGTGCCAGCAGCCCCATGTCAACCTACGAGCAGTACTTC.

In DNA form, the CDR3 reads TGTGCCAGCTCACCCCAAATACAGGGGAACTATGGCTACACCTTC. Amino acid sequence: CASSPQIQGNYGYTF. The rearrangement uses TRBV18 and TRBJ1-2, with 7 bases lining up with TRBD1. The ends lost 3 bases at V and 2 bases at J; junction bases unmatched: 6. The length of the CDR3 is 15 residues. Germline loops: CDR1 KGHSH, CDR2 LQKENI.

This clone appeared once. The chain is built from TRBV7-8 and TRBJ2-4; TRBD1 aligns across 10 bases. CDR1 SGHVS and CDR2 FQNEAQ come from the germline V gene. This CDR3 contains 21 residues. The J segment lost 5 bases and the V segment lost 0 bases, leaving 19 bases of the junction unmatched. This CDR3 reads CASSLADRGRGSIPIENIQYF. The CDR3 DNA follows: TGTGCCAGCAGCTTAGCCGACAGGGGGCGAGGGAGTATTCCCATAGAAAACATTCAGTACTTC. Using reference TRBV7-8 and TRBJ2-4 for the parts outside the CDR3, the full variable domain is GAGVSQSPRYKVAKRGQDVALRCDPISGHVSLFWYQQALGQGPEFLTYFQNEAQLDKSGLPSDRFFAERPEGSVSTLKIQRTQQEDSAVYLCASSLADRGRGSIPIENIQYFGAGTRLSVL.

For the CDR3, the DNA is TGTGCCAGCAGTTACGCCATACAGGGGGCCAACTATGGCTACACCTTC. Protein: CASSYAIQGANYGYTF. The genes are TRBV6-6 and TRBJ1-2; 9 bases map to TRBD1. V was clipped by 2 bases and J by 2 bases; unmatched bases: 6. Germline CDR1 is MNHNY and CDR2 is SVGAGI (reference sequence). The CDR3 is 16 amino acids.

The table lists this clone with a few counts. The chain uses TRBV4-1 and TRBJ2-7; TRBD2 aligns across 10 bases. With V trimmed by 4 bases and J by 2 bases, 11 bases remained unmatched. Germline V lookup: CDR1 MGHRA, CDR2 YSYEKL. The CDR3 loop spans 17 amino acids. The CDR3 region is CASSPLAGVGRAYEQYF. The CDR3 DNA is TGCGCCAGCAGCCCCCTAGCGGGAGTAGGTAGGGCCTACGAGCAGTACTTC.

The chain recombines TRBV19 with TRBJ1-5, with TRBD1 as a possible D gene (6 bases). The length of the CDR3 is 18 residues. V was shortened by 11 bases and J by 1 base, with 27 bases between the two germline ends. Germline CDR1 LNHDA, CDR2 SQIVND (reference sequence). The DNA of the CDR3 is TGTGCCCCTCCGGAGGCGTCAGGGGTACAACTAAGCAATCAGCCCCAGCATTTT. Its protein product is CAPPEASGVQLSNQPQHF.

The V gene is TRBV7-9, the J gene TRBJ2-3; D perhaps matches TRBD1 (6 bases). Looked up from germline, CDR1 is SEHNR and CDR2 is FQNEAQ (reference sequence). Trimming cost V 4 bases and J 0 bases, with 11 bases left between them. This CDR3 is 15 amino acids long. The CDR3: CASSSGVSSTDTQYF. CDR3 nucleotides: TGTGCCAGCAGCTCAGGGGTTTCGAGCACAGATACGCAGTATTTT.

A few counts support this clone. The chain recombines TRBV14 with TRBJ1-2, with D perhaps matching TRBD1 (5 bases). The CDR3 covers 13 residues. V was shortened by 2 bases and J by 6 bases, with 10 bases between the two germline ends. Germline CDR1 is SGHDN and CDR2 is FVKESK. The CDR3 loop reads CASSQQGANGYTF. In DNA, the CDR3 is TGTGCCAGCAGCCAACAGGGAGCGAATGGCTACACCTTC. Full variable domain (remainder filled in from reference TRBV14 and TRBJ1-2): EAGVTQFPSHSVIEKGQTVTLRCDPISGHDNLYWYRRVMGKEIKFLLHFVKESKQDESGMPNNRFLAERTGGTYSTLKVQPAELEDSGVYFCASSQQGANGYTFGSGTRLTVV.

This rearrangement joins TRBV30 to TRBJ1-3; unclear D gene. V was pared by 2 bases and J by 5 bases, with 16 bases between. The CDR3 runs to 15 residues. Germline CDR1 is GTSNPN and CDR2 is SVGIG (reference sequence). CDR3 in DNA: TGTGCCTGGAGTCCCGAGGCGTCTACGAGAAACACCATATATTTT. Protein sequence: CAWSPEASTRNTIYF.

This chain joins TRBV7-2 and TRBJ2-7; no firm D call. Germline CDR1 is SGHTA and CDR2 is FQGNSA. The V and J ends lost 1 base and 2 bases respectively, with 6 bases between them. The CDR3 extends over 13 amino acids. CDR3 residues: CASSLDLAYEQYF. CDR3 nucleotide sequence: TGTGCCAGCAGCTTAGATCTAGCCTACGAGCAGTACTTC.

This chain uses TRBV7-2 with TRBJ1-2, with 8 bases aligning to TRBD1. The CDR3 is 14 residues long. Germline CDR1 reads SGHTA; CDR2 reads FQGNSA. Trimming took 3 bases from V and 3 from J; bases not matched to a gene: 3. The CDR3 DNA sequence: TGTGCCAGCAGCTTCCCGGACAGGGACTATGGCTACACCTTC. Its translation: CASSFPDRDYGYTF.

Regarding this clone: This sample also contains other DNA sequences that code for the same CDR3. The chain couples TRBV30 to TRBJ1-1; no reliable D call. The CDR3 is made up of 11 amino acids. V lost 2 bases and J lost 2, with 3 bases in between. Germline V gene lookup returns CDR1 GTSNPN and CDR2 SVGIG (reference sequence). CDR3 region: CAWSRNTEAFF. CDR3 in DNA: TGTGCCTGGAGTAGAAACACTGAAGCTTTCTTT.

This chain joins TRBV19 and TRBJ2-2, with 9 bases aligning to TRBD2. Per germline, CDR1 LNHDA and CDR2 SQIVND (reference sequence). Losses at the gene ends were 6 bases for V and 5 bases for J; bases not matched to a gene: 10. The CDR3 has 16 residues. CDR3 nucleotides: TGTGCCAGTAGCATACTGGCGGGGGGGAAGACCGGGGAGCTGTTTTTT. Translated: CASSILAGGKTGELFF.

The CDR3 region has the DNA TGTGCCAGCAGCAATCCCCGGGACGCGAGCTCCTACGAGCAGTACTTC. Translating gives CASSNPRDASSYEQYF. The chain combines TRBV9 with TRBJ2-7, with D perhaps given as TRBD1 or TRBD2 (5 bases each). The CDR3 length is 16 residues. V lost 4 bases and J lost 0, with 17 bases in between. CDR1 is SGDLS and CDR2 is YYNGEE in the germline V gene.

The chain recombines TRBV27 with TRBJ2-7; a possible D gene is TRBD1 (6 bases). The germline V gene has CDR1 MNHEY and CDR2 SMNVEV (reference sequence). V lost 3 bases and J lost 3, with 9 bases in between. This CDR3 is 13 amino acids long. The CDR3 DNA sequence: TGTGCCAGCAGTTTCGGGGACAACTACGAGCAGTACTTC. Translating it yields CASSFGDNYEQYF.

The V and J genes are TRBV5-4 and TRBJ2-5; maybe TRBD2 (5 bases). Germline V gene lookup returns CDR1 SGHNT and CDR2 YYREEE (reference sequence). This CDR3 contains 14 residues. V lost 2 bases, J lost 1 base, and 9 bases lay in between. The CDR3 reads CASSFLAGQETQYF. In nucleotides, the CDR3 is TGTGCCAGCAGCTTCCTTGCGGGCCAAGAGACCCAGTACTTC.

This clone was recorded once. The chain links TRBV11-3 to TRBJ1-1; 9 bases match TRBD1. Germline trimming cut 2 bases from V and 4 bases from J; bases unmatched to any gene: 8. The V gene's germline CDR1 is SGHNT and CDR2 YENEEA. This CDR3 comprises 16 residues. For the CDR3, the DNA is TGTGCCAGCAGCTTAATTACAGGGGGCGGGAGCACTGAAGCTTTCTTT. This translates into CASSLITGGGSTEAFF.

The chain combines TRBV10-3 with TRBJ2-2; 7 nucleotides align to TRBD2. CDR1 ENHRY and CDR2 SYGVKD come from the germline V gene. Trimming cost V 3 bases and J 3 bases; bases outside gene matches: 7. This CDR3 region has 16 residues. The CDR3 region is CAISERASGDTGELFF. DNA for the CDR3: TGTGCCATCAGTGAACGGGCTAGCGGAGACACCGGGGAGCTGTTTTTT.

CDR3 residues: CASHPTGGYGYTF. The CDR3 bases are TGTGCCAGCCACCCTACAGGGGGCTATGGCTACACCTTC. J is TRBJ1-2 and V is TRBV11-2; 8 nucleotides line up with TRBD1. V gave up 8 bases and J gave up 4 bases; unmatched junction bases: 6. The CDR3 has 13 amino acids. Germline CDR1 and CDR2: SGHAT and FQNNGV.